These 10 T cell receptor beta chains were sequenced from one sample in a study of identifying expanded T cells in peripheral blood. Some clones are missing from TCRdb's copy, which holds only in-frame ones; the method was immunoSEQ multiplex PCR. The data show about 100,000 clones, more than 70% seen once. The sample was blood. The receptor source for this set is a person between 18 and 70 years old in good health.

This sequence joins TRBV27 and TRBJ1-4; TRBD1 agrees at 9 bases. CDR3 length: 15 amino acids. V gave up 1 base and J gave up 4 bases; unmatched junction bases: 1. Germline values: CDR1 MNHEY, CDR2 SMNVEV (reference sequence). The CDR3 bases are TGTGCCAGCAGTTTATGGGGACAGGGTAATGAAAAACTGTTTTTT. Its protein is CASSLWGQGNEKLFF. The full variable domain, rest sourced from reference TRBV27 and TRBJ1-4, is EAQVTQNPRYLITVTGKKLTVTCSQNMNHEYMSWYRQDPGLGLRQIYYSMNVEVTDKGDVPEGYKVSRKEKRNFPLILESPSPNQTSLYFCASSLWGQGNEKLFFGSGTQLSVL.

The rearrangement joins TRBV12-5 to TRBJ2-5; D is uncertain. V shed 6 bases and J shed 4 bases, with 6 bases lying between them. In germline, CDR1 is LGHNT, CDR2 FRNRAP. CDR3 length: 11 amino acids. The CDR3, as DNA: TGTGCTAGTGGCACGGGAGAGACCCAGTACTTC. Its translation is CASGTGETQYF.

The chain employs TRBV18 and TRBJ2-7; 10 nucleotides align to TRBD2. There are 14 residues in the CDR3. Germline CDR1 KGHSH, CDR2 LQKENI. V was clipped by 5 bases and J by 3 bases; unmatched bases: 4. The CDR3 coding sequence is TGTGCCAGCTCAGGACTAGCGGATAACTACGAGCAGTACTTC. It specifies CASSGLADNYEQYF.

V and J are TRBV15 and TRBJ2-7, with 10 bases aligning to TRBD2. This CDR3 contains 15 residues. Germline V gene sequence: CDR1 LNHNV, CDR2 YYDKDF (reference sequence). V was clipped by 1 base and J by 4 bases; unmatched bases: 4. CDR3 in amino acids: CATSRAGLASYEQYF. The CDR3 DNA sequence: TGTGCCACCAGCAGAGCGGGACTAGCGAGTTACGAGCAGTACTTC.

DNA for the CDR3: TGCGCCAGCAGTTACCGGACAGGGAACTATGGCTACACCTTC. Its translation: CASSYRTGNYGYTF. The rearrangement joins TRBV5-1 to TRBJ1-2; 8 bases agree with TRBD1. The CDR3 is made up of 14 amino acids. Per germline, CDR1 SGHRS and CDR2 YFSETQ. Trimming cost V 5 bases and J 2 bases; bases outside gene matches: 5. Full variable domain (rest looked up from reference TRBV5-1 and TRBJ1-2): KAGVTQTPRYLIKTRGQQVTLSCSPISGHRSVSWYQQTPGQGLQFLFEYFSETQRNKGNFPGRFSGRQFSNSRSEMNVSTLELGDSALYLCASSYRTGNYGYTFGSGTRLTVV.

The gene calls are TRBV2 and TRBJ2-3; D is unclear. The CDR3 length is 12 residues. Trimming removed 6 bases at V and 4 bases at J, with 8 bases between. Germline CDR1 and CDR2: SNHLY and FYNNEI. CDR3 protein: CASRLAADTQYF. As DNA, the CDR3 is TGTGCCAGCAGGTTGGCAGCAGATACGCAGTATTTT.

This chain connects TRBV21-1 to TRBJ2-7. TRBV21-1 counts as a pseudogene. The CDR3 runs 16 residues. CDR3 coding DNA: TGTGCCAGCAGCAACCGGGGGGACAGATCTGCCCACGAGCAGTACTTC. It yields the protein CASSNRGDRSAHEQYF.

The J gene is TRBJ2-7, the V gene TRBV7-8, with TRBD1 matching 11 bases. The V gene end was trimmed by 1 base and the J gene end by 2 bases; junction bases not matched to a gene: 4. This CDR3 has 16 residues. Germline V gene data show CDR1 as SGHVS and CDR2 as FQNEAQ. This CDR3 reads CASSLVSGQGAYEQYF. In DNA, the CDR3 is TGTGCCAGCAGCTTAGTGTCGGGACAGGGGGCCTACGAGCAGTACTTC. Drawing the rest from reference TRBV7-8 and TRBJ2-7, the complete variable domain is GAGVSQSPRYKVAKRGQDVALRCDPISGHVSLFWYQQALGQGPEFLTYFQNEAQLDKSGLPSDRFFAERPEGSVSTLKIQRTQQEDSAVYLCASSLVSGQGAYEQYFGPGTRLTVT.

In its sample, this clone was seen a few times. The rearrangement uses TRBV10-1 and TRBJ2-7; 9 bases are a match to TRBD1. This CDR3 has 12 amino acids. CDR1 and CDR2 (germline): WNHNN, SYGVQD (reference sequence). Unmatched junction bases numbered 3, after V lost 8 bases and J lost 4 bases. CDR3 loop: CASGDRVYEQYF. CDR3 nucleotide sequence: TGCGCCAGCGGGGACAGGGTTTACGAGCAGTACTTC.

This clone was observed a handful of times. The chain has TRBV20-1 and TRBJ1-1, with no clear D. The germline V and J ends were trimmed by 6 bases and 10 bases, with 12 bases remaining between them. CDR1 DFQATT and CDR2 SNEGSKA come from the germline V gene (reference sequence). This CDR3 contains 10 residues. In nucleotides, the CDR3 is TGCAGTGCCAGGCCATTTTTAGCTTTCTTT. Protein product: CSARPFLAFF.